The 7 T cell receptor beta chains presented below share a single source sample, sequenced in a study of cytomegalovirus exposure and HLA in healthy donors. Vbeta (60) and Jbeta (13) primers were used in the PCR. The assay was immunoSEQ multiplex PCR, and TCRdb's table has in-frame clones only and misses some. The data show approximately 150,000 clones, roughly three quarters seen once. Material for sequencing was PBMCs. These receptors came from a woman aged 55-75 years in good health and CMV-seronegative.

This chain uses TRBV6-5 with TRBJ1-1; D unresolved. V lost 5 bases and J lost 1, with 11 bases in between. The germline V gene encodes CDR1 MNHEY and CDR2 SVGAGI. This CDR3 contains 14 residues. The CDR3 here is CASSQQSANTEAFF. In nucleotides, the CDR3 is TGTGCCAGCAGTCAACAGTCAGCGAACACTGAAGCTTTCTTT.

This sequence joins TRBV6-5 and TRBJ2-5, with D tentatively TRBD1 (7 bases). Germline V gene sequence: CDR1 MNHEY, CDR2 SVGAGI. The V end was cut by 2 bases, the J end by 4 bases, with 17 bases between. This CDR3 is 16 amino acids long. The CDR3 loop is CASSYVRQGGRETQYF. The CDR3 DNA sequence: TGTGCCAGCAGTTACGTGCGGCAGGGGGGAAGAGAGACCCAGTACTTC.

In this sample, this clone turned up a few times. The chain couples TRBV5-4 to TRBJ1-2; D unclear. Trimming left V 3 bases short and J 4 bases short, with 16 bases between. The germline CDR1 and CDR2 sequences are SGHNT and YYREEE (reference sequence). The CDR3 runs to 15 residues. The CDR3 loop is CASSSPEEGGYGYTF. In nucleotides, the CDR3 is TGTGCCAGCAGCTCGCCCGAAGAGGGAGGCTATGGCTACACCTTC.

This clone was detected only a few times. The V call is TRBV5-6, the J call TRBJ1-2, with D tentatively TRBD1 (5 bases). Germline V gene lookup returns CDR1 SGHDT and CDR2 YYEEEE. This CDR3 is 13 amino acids long. Trimming removed 4 bases at V and 2 bases at J, with 9 bases between. The CDR3 region has the DNA TGTGCCAGCAGCAGAGACAGAAACTATGGCTACACCTTC. This encodes CASSRDRNYGYTF.

This clone appeared a single time. DNA of the CDR3: TGTGCCAGCAATGGAGGGGAGAGGCGCGAGCAGTACTTC. It codes for CASNGGERREQYF. The genes are TRBV2 and TRBJ2-7, with D maybe TRBD2 (6 bases). Trimming shortened V by 7 bases and J by 6 bases, and 16 bases separated the two germline ends. This CDR3 is built from 13 residues. The germline V gene has CDR1 SNHLY and CDR2 FYNNEI.

This chain links TRBV10-2 with TRBJ2-1, with D possibly TRBD1 on 5 matching bases. The CDR3 contains 15 residues. The V end was cut by 2 bases, the J end by 4 bases, with 12 bases between. The germline V gene encodes CDR1 WSHSY and CDR2 SAAADI. As DNA, the CDR3 is TGCGCCAGCAGTGAGCCCTTTGGACATTACAATGAGCAGTTCTTC. It encodes CASSEPFGHYNEQFF.

The rearrangement links TRBV18 to TRBJ1-1; D ambiguous. The CDR3 covers 13 residues. Trimming removed 1 base from V and 4 bases from J, with 7 bases in between. The germline V gene encodes CDR1 KGHSH and CDR2 LQKENI. CDR3 loop: CASSPLGSTEAFF. DNA of the CDR3: TGTGCCAGCTCACCACTTGGGAGCACTGAAGCTTTCTTT.